The 28 T cell receptor beta chains reported below all come from one sample, sequenced in a study of neoadjuvant nivolumab and ipilimumab in lung cancer. Using immunoSEQ multiplex PCR, the repertoire was profiled, and TCRdb retains in-frame clones only, with some absent. The table records around 20,000 clones, under 85% of them present only once. The sample in question was tumor tissue, obtained after neoadjuvant nivolumab, alone or with ipilimumab, at or shortly before surgery. The receptors originated from an adult with non-small cell lung cancer.

The chain uses TRBV9 and TRBJ2-7, with D tentatively TRBD1 (6 bases). Trimming removed 0 bases from V and 4 bases from J, with 11 bases in between. The V gene's germline CDR1 is SGDLS and CDR2 YYNGEE. This CDR3 is built from 14 residues. The CDR3 sequence: CASSVEDRSYEQYF. For the CDR3, the DNA is TGTGCCAGCAGCGTAGAAGACAGGTCTTACGAGCAGTACTTC. The variable domain in full, completed from reference TRBV9 and TRBJ2-7, reads DSGVTQTPKHLITATGQRVTLRCSPRSGDLSVYWYQQSLDQGLQFLIQYYNGEERAKGNILERFSAQQFPDLHSELNLSSLELGDSALYFCASSVEDRSYEQYFGPGTRLTVT.

The rearrangement links TRBV7-9 to TRBJ2-7, with a weak D call TRBD2 (5 bases). This CDR3 is built from 12 residues. CDR1 is SEHNR and CDR2 is FQNEAQ in the germline V gene (reference sequence). With 4 bases removed from V and 3 bases from J, the gap between germline ends came to 7 bases. The CDR3 reads CASSSAGYEQYF. DNA for the CDR3: TGTGCCAGCAGCTCCGCGGGCTACGAGCAGTACTTC.

This clone has just a few counts. This rearrangement joins TRBV5-4 to TRBJ2-5; 8 bases match TRBD2. CDR3 length: 14 amino acids. Unmatched junction bases numbered 5, after V lost 2 bases and J lost 5 bases. In germline, CDR1 is SGHNT, CDR2 YYREEE (reference sequence). CDR3 nucleotide sequence: TGTGCCAGCAGCTTCCCAGCGGGGGACGAGACCCAGTACTTC. It is translated as CASSFPAGDETQYF. Complete variable domain (other parts from reference TRBV5-4 and TRBJ2-5): ETGVTQSPTHLIKTRGQQVTLRCSSQSGHNTVSWYQQALGQGPQFIFQYYREEENGRGNFPPRFSGLQFPNYSSELNVNALELDDSALYLCASSFPAGDETQYFGPGTRLLVL.

This clone was detected a few times. This chain connects TRBV5-1 to TRBJ2-2; D may match TRBD1 or TRBD2 (5 bases each). Trimming left V 1 base short and J 4 bases short, with 8 bases between. The CDR3 loop spans 14 amino acids. The germline gives CDR1 SGHRS, CDR2 YFSETQ. The CDR3 sequence: CASSLWGTTGELFF. The CDR3 coding sequence is TGCGCCAGCAGCTTGTGGGGGACCACCGGGGAGCTGTTTTTT.

The rearrangement links TRBV19 to TRBJ2-2; D may correspond to TRBD1 or TRBD2 (6 bases each). The CDR3 sequence is 14 residues long. The ends were cut back, 6 bases at V and 0 bases at J, with 8 bases in the middle. The germline V gene has CDR1 LNHDA and CDR2 SQIVND (reference sequence). CDR3 loop: CASRRGANTGELFF. The CDR3 region has the DNA TGTGCCAGTAGAAGGGGGGCGAACACCGGGGAGCTGTTTTTT.

The chain couples TRBV20-1 to TRBJ2-7; D remains unclear. V was clipped by 7 bases and J by 6 bases, with 10 bases between them. This CDR3 has 10 residues. Germline V gives CDR1 DFQATT, CDR2 SNEGSKA (reference sequence). CDR3 coding DNA: TGCAGTGTGCCTTTGCCCGAGCAGTACTTC. It is translated as CSVPLPEQYF.

The V call is TRBV30, the J call TRBJ1-4; D unresolved. The CDR3 is 14 amino acids. CDR1 GTSNPN and CDR2 SVGIG come from the germline V gene (reference sequence). V was cut by 0 bases and J by 3 bases, with 8 bases left in between. DNA for the CDR3: TGTGCCTGGAGTGTATACGCAGCTAATGAAAAACTGTTTTTT. Its translation: CAWSVYAANEKLFF.

The gene calls are TRBV11-3 and TRBJ2-1; 8 positions match TRBD1. The germline gives CDR1 SGHNT, CDR2 YENEEA. The length of the CDR3 is 15 residues. With V trimmed by 4 bases and J by 5 bases, 7 bases remained unmatched. In DNA form, the CDR3 reads TGTGCCAGCAGCTCGGCAGGGGGCGGCCACAATGAGCAGTTCTTC. Protein sequence: CASSSAGGGHNEQFF.

For the CDR3, the DNA is TGTGCCAGCAGTTTAACCTTTTCTGGGGCCAACGTCCTGACTTTC. Protein: CASSLTFSGANVLTF. The rearrangement uses TRBV5-5 and TRBJ2-6; unclear D gene. The CDR3 consists of 15 residues. Trimming left V 5 bases short and J 1 base short, with 10 bases between. Germline CDR1 and CDR2: SGHKS and YYEKEE (reference sequence).

The gene calls are TRBV18 and TRBJ1-5; TRBD1 might be the D (6 bases). The V gene lost 6 bases and the J gene lost 0 bases, with 12 bases spanning the gap. CDR1 is KGHSH, CDR2 LQKENI, per germline. The CDR3 spans 15 residues. The DNA of the CDR3 is TGTGCCAGCTCCGCAGGGGTCTCTAGCAATCAGCCCCAGCATTTT. It codes for CASSAGVSSNQPQHF.

This chain uses TRBV19 with TRBJ1-2, with 7 bases matching TRBD1. Germline loops: CDR1 LNHDA, CDR2 SQIVND (reference sequence). V gave up 11 bases and J gave up 6 bases; unmatched junction bases: 9. This CDR3 is 12 amino acids long. This chain's CDR3 is CASSNRGHGYTF. CDR3 DNA: TGTGCCTCCTCGAACAGGGGCCATGGCTACACCTTC.

CDR3 sequence: CASSSDRGYEQYF. The CDR3 DNA is TGCGCCAGCAGCTCGGACAGGGGCTACGAGCAGTACTTC. The chain has TRBV5-1 and TRBJ2-7; 9 bases map to TRBD1. The V gene end was trimmed by 3 bases and the J gene end by 3 bases; junction bases not matched to a gene: 1. This CDR3 is built from 13 residues. CDR1 SGHRS and CDR2 YFSETQ come from the germline V gene.

This clone came up once. V gene TRBV2 combines with J gene TRBJ1-2; D may be TRBD1 (5 bases). Per the germline V gene, CDR1 is SNHLY and CDR2 is FYNNEI. There are 15 residues in the CDR3. The V and J ends lost 8 bases and 3 bases respectively, with 19 bases between them. The CDR3 loop is CASPVFRGVDYGYTF. For the CDR3, the DNA is TGTGCCAGCCCCGTGTTCCGGGGGGTGGACTATGGCTACACCTTC.

The rearrangement links TRBV5-1 to TRBJ2-3; 13 bases align to TRBD2. The germline gives CDR1 SGHRS, CDR2 YFSETQ. V was pared by 6 bases and J by 2 bases, with 6 bases of the junction left unmatched. This CDR3 is built from 16 residues. CDR3 DNA: TGCGCCAGCACCCCGACTAGCGGGGGGTCCACAGATACGCAGTATTTT. Protein product: CASTPTSGGSTDTQYF. Supplemented by reference TRBV5-1 and TRBJ2-3, the full variable domain reads KAGVTQTPRYLIKTRGQQVTLSCSPISGHRSVSWYQQTPGQGLQFLFEYFSETQRNKGNFPGRFSGRQFSNSRSEMNVSTLELGDSALYLCASTPTSGGSTDTQYFGPGTRLTVL.

V is TRBV7-2 and J is TRBJ2-5, with TRBD2 matching 8 bases. V shed 2 bases, J shed 4 bases, and the junction held 6 bases outside the gene matches. Per germline, CDR1 SGHTA and CDR2 FQGNSA. This CDR3 has 15 residues. The CDR3 DNA reads as TGTGCCAGCAGCTTAAACGGGGGGGCCTTAGAGACCCAGTACTTC. This encodes CASSLNGGALETQYF.

This clone was detected only a few times. This rearrangement joins TRBV6-9 to TRBJ1-5; D is unresolved. The CDR3 covers 14 residues. The germline V gene encodes CDR1 MNHGY and CDR2 SVAAGI. The germline V and J ends were trimmed by 6 bases and 0 bases, with 9 bases remaining between them. CDR3 region: CASRRLDSNQPQHF. The CDR3 DNA follows: TGTGCCAGCAGGCGACTCGATAGCAATCAGCCCCAGCATTTT.

This clone was recorded once. The J gene is TRBJ1-6, the V gene TRBV7-6; D is unresolved. CDR3 length equals 12 residues. The germline gives CDR1 SGHVS, CDR2 FNYEAQ. Trimming took 5 bases from V and 10 from J, leaving 9 bases between them. CDR3 DNA sequence: TGTGCCAGCAGCAACCTAGGGTCACCCCTCCACTTT. Residues: CASSNLGSPLHF.

The chain links TRBV4-1 to TRBJ2-5; the match to TRBD1 covers 10 bases. V was pared by 2 bases and J by 2 bases, with 2 bases of the junction left unmatched. CDR1 MGHRA and CDR2 YSYEKL come from the germline V gene. This CDR3 region has 15 residues. The CDR3 is CASSQPGQGQETQYF. The CDR3 DNA reads TGCGCCAGCAGCCAACCGGGACAGGGGCAAGAGACCCAGTACTTC.

The V call is TRBV18, the J call TRBJ2-1, with 10 bases fitting TRBD1. Germline lookup yields CDR1 KGHSH and CDR2 LQKENI. The ends lost 5 bases at V and 7 bases at J; junction bases unmatched: 8. The CDR3 is 15 residues long. DNA for the CDR3: TGTGCCAGCTCATTGGGACAGGGGATTGAGAATGAGCAGTTCTTC. Residues: CASSLGQGIENEQFF.

The V call is TRBV4-2, the J call TRBJ2-7; D remains unclear. V lost 5 bases to trimming and J lost 6 bases, with 26 bases between them. The CDR3 is made up of 17 amino acids. Germline assignment: CDR1 LGHNA and CDR2 YNFKEQ. The CDR3, as DNA: TGTGCCAGCAGCTTGAAAGGCAGGTCCCCTTCTCTAATCGAGCAGTACTTC. Residues: CASSLKGRSPSLIEQYF.

This chain uses TRBV28 with TRBJ1-2; 9 nucleotides align to TRBD1. CDR3 length equals 15 residues. From germline, CDR1 is MDHEN and CDR2 SYDVKM. J lost 7 bases, V lost 5 bases, and 11 bases had no gene match. The CDR3 is CASSETGGEGVGYTF. In nucleotides, the CDR3 is TGTGCCAGCAGTGAAACAGGGGGCGAAGGAGTTGGCTACACCTTC.

V usage is TRBV6-5 and J usage is TRBJ2-4, with 12 bases aligning to TRBD2. The CDR3 sequence is 16 residues long. Trimming removed 2 bases from V and 9 bases from J; junction bases left unmatched: 8. Germline lookup yields CDR1 MNHEY and CDR2 SVGAGI. The CDR3 DNA reads TGTGCCAGCAGTTACAGGACTAGCGGGGTTGGCGGCATTCAGTACTTC. This sequence encodes CASSYRTSGVGGIQYF.

This chain uses TRBV18 with TRBJ2-3; D perhaps matches TRBD2 (6 bases). V lost 3 bases to trimming and J lost 3 bases, with 16 bases between them. The CDR3 runs to 16 residues. The germline V gene encodes CDR1 KGHSH and CDR2 LQKENI. In DNA, the CDR3 is TGTGCCAGCTCACCTCAGCCGGGGACTGTTACAGATACGCAGTATTTT. Protein sequence: CASSPQPGTVTDTQYF.

This clone has more than one count but fewer than ten. The chain has TRBV30 and TRBJ1-5, with TRBD1 matching over 8 bases. The CDR3 loop spans 13 amino acids. The junction had 4 bases not matched to a gene; V was cut back by 5 bases and J by 4 bases. Germline V gives CDR1 GTSNPN, CDR2 SVGIG (reference sequence). The CDR3 nucleotides read TGTGCCTGGGGACAGGGCGATAATCAGCCCCAGCATTTT. Translated: CAWGQGDNQPQHF.

The chain recombines TRBV11-3 with TRBJ1-1; D not resolved. V lost 1 base and J lost 3, with 12 bases in between. The CDR3 totals 15 residues. Germline V lookup: CDR1 SGHNT, CDR2 YENEEA. CDR3 protein: CASSLGGVGDTEAFF. The CDR3 region has the DNA TGTGCCAGCAGCTTAGGTGGGGTGGGTGACACTGAAGCTTTCTTT.

The rearrangement links TRBV30 to TRBJ2-1; D uncertain. Trimming removed 2 bases from V and 7 bases from J, with 12 bases in between. This CDR3 spans 13 amino acids. In germline, CDR1 is GTSNPN, CDR2 SVGIG (reference sequence). CDR3 sequence: CAWSLRLWNEQFF. CDR3 DNA sequence: TGTGCCTGGAGTCTCCGGCTGTGGAATGAGCAGTTCTTC.

This chain links TRBV11-2 with TRBJ2-7, with D perhaps matching TRBD1 (6 bases). Trimming took off 6 bases at V and 4 bases at J, with 13 bases between the two ends. Germline CDR1 is SGHAT and CDR2 is FQNNGV. The CDR3 length is 13 residues. The CDR3 reads CASSRDTAYEQYF. The CDR3 nucleotides read TGTGCCAGCAGTCGGGACACCGCTTACGAGCAGTACTTC.

The chain links TRBV2 to TRBJ1-5; 9 bases align to TRBD1. From germline, CDR1 is SNHLY and CDR2 FYNNEI. This CDR3 has 15 amino acids. The V gene end was trimmed by 4 bases and the J gene end by 4 bases; junction bases not matched to a gene: 5. Here the CDR3 reads CASSGSTGGNQPQHF. As DNA, the CDR3 is TGTGCCAGCAGTGGGTCGACAGGGGGTAATCAGCCCCAGCATTTT.